The 11 T cell receptor beta chains given below trace back to one sample, sequenced in a study of cytomegalovirus exposure and HLA in healthy donors. Measured with immunoSEQ multiplex PCR; TCRdb has only the in-frame clones, and not every one. Of 90,000 to 150,000 clones listed, about 91% are singletons. The source material was PBMCs. These receptors were collected from a man aged 18 to 30 in good health and CMV-seronegative.

The V and J genes are TRBV28 and TRBJ1-5; TRBD1 agrees at 9 bases. The CDR3 length is 14 residues. V was clipped by 3 bases and J by 5 bases; unmatched bases: 2. The V gene's germline CDR1 is MDHEN and CDR2 SYDVKM. The chain's CDR3 is CASSLGQGHQPQHF. The CDR3 DNA sequence: TGTGCCAGCAGTTTGGGACAGGGTCATCAGCCCCAGCATTTT.

The rearrangement links TRBV5-1 to TRBJ2-3; 7 nucleotides line up with TRBD2. The length of the CDR3 is 14 residues. Losses at the gene ends were 0 bases for V and 5 bases for J; bases not matched to a gene: 3. Germline V gene data show CDR1 as SGHRS and CDR2 as YFSETQ. CDR3 sequence (DNA): TGCGCCAGCAGCTTGGGTCGGGGGGAAGATACGCAGTATTTT. As protein: CASSLGRGEDTQYF.

The CDR3 DNA reads as TGTGCCAGCAACCCCACCCCCCCCGACAGTTTAGGCTTAAAGTATGGCTACACCTTC. This translates into CASNPTPPDSLGLKYGYTF. The chain carries TRBV7-2 and TRBJ1-2; tentatively, D is TRBD1 (5 bases). Germline-derived CDR1 and CDR2 are SGHTA and FQGNSA. This CDR3 region has 19 residues. V lost 7 bases and J 5 bases, leaving 32 bases between the germline ends. The full variable domain, with the rest looked up from reference TRBV7-2 and TRBJ1-2, is GAGVSQSPSNKVTEKGKDVELRCDPISGHTALYWYRQSLGQGLEFLIYFQGNSAPDKSGLPSDRFSAERTGGSVSTLTIQRTQQEDSAVYLCASNPTPPDSLGLKYGYTFGSGTRLTVV.

V usage is TRBV9 and J usage is TRBJ2-7; 7 nucleotides align to TRBD1. With V trimmed by 4 bases and J by 4 bases, 11 bases remained unmatched. There are 15 residues in the CDR3. CDR1 and CDR2 from the germline V gene are SGDLS and YYNGEE. CDR3 in DNA: TGTGCCAGCAGCCCTCGACAGGGATCGGGATACGAGCAGTACTTC. Its translation is CASSPRQGSGYEQYF.

The CDR3 is CASSLSQTGYGYTF. The CDR3, as DNA: TGTGCCAGCAGTTTATCCCAGACAGGGTATGGCTACACCTTC. This rearrangement joins TRBV27 to TRBJ1-2; 7 positions agree with TRBD1. The ends lost 0 bases at V and 5 bases at J; junction bases unmatched: 3. Germline V gene lookup returns CDR1 MNHEY and CDR2 SMNVEV (reference sequence). The CDR3 consists of 14 residues.

The V and J genes are TRBV28 and TRBJ2-3; 13 bases fit TRBD2. V lost 7 bases and J lost 2; bases outside the gene matches: 9. This CDR3 contains 17 residues. In germline, CDR1 is MDHEN, CDR2 SYDVKM. The CDR3 here is CASNIPGLAGNTDTQYF. The CDR3 nucleotides are TGTGCCAGCAATATCCCGGGACTAGCGGGAAACACAGATACGCAGTATTTT.

The chain joins TRBV2 to TRBJ1-1; D is uncertain. Deletions cut 3 bases from V and 0 bases from J, with 5 bases between. Germline CDR1 SNHLY, CDR2 FYNNEI. CDR3 length: 13 residues. CDR3: CASSDFLNTEAFF. CDR3 DNA: TGTGCCAGCAGTGACTTCCTGAACACTGAAGCTTTCTTT.

The rearrangement joins TRBV5-1 to TRBJ2-3; 8 bases align to TRBD2. CDR1 SGHRS and CDR2 YFSETQ come from the germline V gene. After removal of 1 base from V and 0 bases from J, the junction contained 4 bases not matched to a gene. This CDR3 spans 16 amino acids. CDR3: CASSLLASGSTDTQYF. The CDR3 nucleotides read TGCGCCAGCAGCTTGTTGGCTAGCGGGAGCACAGATACGCAGTATTTT.

The rearrangement links TRBV6-1 to TRBJ1-6, with D possibly being TRBD1 (5 bases). The CDR3 runs to 16 residues. V gave up 4 bases and J gave up 8 bases, with 18 bases separating them. Per germline, CDR1 MNHNS and CDR2 SASEGT. CDR3 sequence reads: CASSVMWGVPDSPLHF. DNA of the CDR3: TGTGCCAGCAGTGTTATGTGGGGGGTACCCGATTCACCCCTCCACTTT.

The gene calls are TRBV7-9 and TRBJ2-1, with TRBD1 matching 7 bases. The CDR3 consists of 14 residues. Germline V gene data show CDR1 as SEHNR and CDR2 as FQNEAQ (reference sequence). Trimming removed 6 bases from V and 3 bases from J; junction bases left unmatched: 5. The CDR3 DNA is TGTGCCAGCAGACATCGGACAGGCTACAATGAGCAGTTCTTC. It is translated as CASRHRTGYNEQFF.

In this sample, this clone turned up once. The chain has TRBV5-1 and TRBJ2-7, with a tentative D call TRBD2 (5 bases). The CDR3 runs 14 residues. Germline loops: CDR1 SGHRS, CDR2 YFSETQ. V was cut by 4 bases and J by 4 bases, with 15 bases left in between. The CDR3 spells CASSPDGNHYEQYF. CDR3 coding DNA: TGCGCCAGCAGCCCGGACGGGAATCATTACGAGCAGTACTTC.